This entry is about one TCR beta chain. Thawed, overnight-rested PBMC were stained with GMM-loaded CD1B tetramer, viability dye and anti-CD3, then sorted. C32 glucose monomycolate from Rhodococcus equi was loaded onto the CD1B tetramers. These data originate in a study of T cells in tuberculosis. Profiling relied on immunoSEQ multiplex PCR, and the TCRdb table lists in-frame clones only, not all of them. In the table there are more than 70,000 clones, more than 75% of which are singletons. The germline CDR1 and CDR2 sequences are SGHNT and YYREEE (reference sequence). The CDR3 is 14 amino acids. The J segment lost 8 bases and the V segment lost 4 bases, leaving 6 bases of the junction unmatched.

Sequenced sample: CD1b-GMM tetramer-negative cells sorted from PBMCs. The chain uses TRBV5-4 and TRBJ2-1, with TRBD1 matching over 10 bases. This sequence was found in an adult woman with latent tuberculosis. The CDR3 coding sequence is TGTGCCAGCAGCGGGGGACAGGGGAGGGATGAGCAGTTCTTC. It encodes CASSGGQGRDEQFF.